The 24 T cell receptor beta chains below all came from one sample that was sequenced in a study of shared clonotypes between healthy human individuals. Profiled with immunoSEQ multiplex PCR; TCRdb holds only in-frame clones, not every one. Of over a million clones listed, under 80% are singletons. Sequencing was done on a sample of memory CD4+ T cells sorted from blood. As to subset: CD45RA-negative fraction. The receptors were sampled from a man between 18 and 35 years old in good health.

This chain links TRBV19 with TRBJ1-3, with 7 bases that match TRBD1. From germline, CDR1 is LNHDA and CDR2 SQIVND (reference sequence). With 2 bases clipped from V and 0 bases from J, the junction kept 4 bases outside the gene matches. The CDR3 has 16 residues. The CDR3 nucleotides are TGTGCCAGTAGTATACTCGACAGGGACTCTGGAAACACCATATATTTT. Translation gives CASSILDRDSGNTIYF.

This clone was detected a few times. Here the CDR3 DNA reads TGCGCCAGCAGCAAGTGGTTGGGGGCGCAGGACTATAATTCACCCCTCCACTTT. The encoded protein is CASSKWLGAQDYNSPLHF. The chain employs TRBV5-1 and TRBJ1-6; D may be TRBD1 (6 bases). Germline loops: CDR1 SGHRS, CDR2 YFSETQ. The CDR3 spans 18 residues. Trimming cost V 4 bases and J 3 bases, with 20 bases left between them.

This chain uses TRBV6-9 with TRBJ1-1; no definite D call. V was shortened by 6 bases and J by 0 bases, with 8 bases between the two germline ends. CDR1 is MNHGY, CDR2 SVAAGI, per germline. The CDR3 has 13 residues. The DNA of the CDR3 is TGTGCCAGCAGGAACGGAATGAACACTGAAGCTTTCTTT. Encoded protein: CASRNGMNTEAFF.

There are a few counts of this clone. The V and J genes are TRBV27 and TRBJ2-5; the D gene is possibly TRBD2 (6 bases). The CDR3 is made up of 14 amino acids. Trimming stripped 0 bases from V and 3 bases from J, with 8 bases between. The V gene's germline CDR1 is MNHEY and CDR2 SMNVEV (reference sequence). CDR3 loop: CASSLSRGKETQYF. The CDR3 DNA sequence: TGTGCCAGCAGTTTATCGCGCGGGAAAGAGACCCAGTACTTC.

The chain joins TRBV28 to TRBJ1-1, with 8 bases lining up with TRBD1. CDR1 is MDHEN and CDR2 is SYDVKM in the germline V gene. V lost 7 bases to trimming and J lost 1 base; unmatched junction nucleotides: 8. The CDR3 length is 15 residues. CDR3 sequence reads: CASNGQGDWNTEAFF. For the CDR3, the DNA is TGTGCCAGCAACGGACAGGGAGATTGGAACACTGAAGCTTTCTTT.

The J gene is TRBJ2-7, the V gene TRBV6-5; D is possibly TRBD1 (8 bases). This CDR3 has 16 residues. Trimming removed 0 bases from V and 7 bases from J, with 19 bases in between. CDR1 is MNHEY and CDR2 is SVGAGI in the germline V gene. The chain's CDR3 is CASSYSFQGARGEQYF. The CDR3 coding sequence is TGTGCCAGCAGTTACTCGTTTCAGGGGGCGCGGGGGGAGCAGTACTTC.

CDR3 coding DNA: TGTGCTAGTGGGGGGGCCGGGAGACAGCCCCAGCATTTT. Translation: CASGGAGRQPQHF. The chain uses TRBV12-5 and TRBJ1-5; the D gene is possibly TRBD1 (6 bases). This CDR3 spans 13 amino acids. V was pared by 6 bases and J by 7 bases, with 13 bases between. Germline lookup yields CDR1 LGHNT and CDR2 FRNRAP.

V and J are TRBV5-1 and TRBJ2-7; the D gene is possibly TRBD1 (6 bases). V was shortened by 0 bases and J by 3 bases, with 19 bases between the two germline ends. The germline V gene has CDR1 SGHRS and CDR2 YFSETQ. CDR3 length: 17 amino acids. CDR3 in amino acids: CASSLANTRGRGYEQYF. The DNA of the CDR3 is TGCGCCAGCAGCTTGGCCAATACCAGGGGCCGAGGCTACGAGCAGTACTTC.

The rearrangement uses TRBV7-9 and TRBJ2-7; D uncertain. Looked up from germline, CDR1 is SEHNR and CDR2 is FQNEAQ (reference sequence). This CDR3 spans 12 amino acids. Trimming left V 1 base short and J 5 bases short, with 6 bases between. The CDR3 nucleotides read TGTGCCAGCAGCTTAGTAGCAGACGAGCAGTACTTC. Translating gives CASSLVADEQYF.

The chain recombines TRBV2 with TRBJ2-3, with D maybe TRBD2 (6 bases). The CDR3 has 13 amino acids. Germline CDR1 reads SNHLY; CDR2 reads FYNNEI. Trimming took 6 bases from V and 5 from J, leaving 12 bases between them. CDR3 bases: TGTGCCAGCAGCCGGCGCGGGGAAGATACGCAGTATTTT. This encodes CASSRRGEDTQYF.

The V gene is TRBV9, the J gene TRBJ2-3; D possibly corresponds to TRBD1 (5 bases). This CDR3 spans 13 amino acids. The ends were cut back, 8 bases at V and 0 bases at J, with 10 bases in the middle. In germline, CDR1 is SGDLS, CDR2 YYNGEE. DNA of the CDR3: TGTGCCAGTGGGTCAGGGAGCACAGATACGCAGTATTTT. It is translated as CASGSGSTDTQYF.

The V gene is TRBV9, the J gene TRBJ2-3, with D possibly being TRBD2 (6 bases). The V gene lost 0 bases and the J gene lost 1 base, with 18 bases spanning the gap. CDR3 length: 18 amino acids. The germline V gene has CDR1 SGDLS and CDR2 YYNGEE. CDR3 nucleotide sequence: TGTGCCAGCAGCGTAGCTACTGGGGGTAGCGGACGCACAGATACGCAGTATTTT. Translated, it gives CASSVATGGSGRTDTQYF.

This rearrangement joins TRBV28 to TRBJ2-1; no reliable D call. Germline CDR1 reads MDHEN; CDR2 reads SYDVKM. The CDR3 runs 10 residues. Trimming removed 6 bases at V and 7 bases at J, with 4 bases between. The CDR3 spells CASSWNEQFF. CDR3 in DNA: TGTGCCAGCAGCTGGAATGAGCAGTTCTTC.

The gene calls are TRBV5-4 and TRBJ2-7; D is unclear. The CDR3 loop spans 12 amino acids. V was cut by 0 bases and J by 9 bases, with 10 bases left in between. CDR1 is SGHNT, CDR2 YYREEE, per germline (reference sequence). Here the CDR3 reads CASSLDGTLQYF. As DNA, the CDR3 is TGTGCCAGCAGCTTGGATGGAACATTGCAGTACTTC.

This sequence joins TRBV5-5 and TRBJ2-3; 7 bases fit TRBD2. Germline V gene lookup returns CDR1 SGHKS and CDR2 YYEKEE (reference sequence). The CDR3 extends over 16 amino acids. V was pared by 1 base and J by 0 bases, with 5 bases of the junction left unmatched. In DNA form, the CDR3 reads TGTGCCAGCAGCTTGCCGCCTAGCGGTAGCACAGATACGCAGTATTTT. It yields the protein CASSLPPSGSTDTQYF.

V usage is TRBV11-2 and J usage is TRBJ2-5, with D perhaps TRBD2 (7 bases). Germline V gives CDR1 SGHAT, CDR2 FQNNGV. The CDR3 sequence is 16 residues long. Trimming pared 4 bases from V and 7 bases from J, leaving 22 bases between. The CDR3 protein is CASSSKGAGAVVTQYF. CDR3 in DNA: TGTGCCAGCAGCTCCAAAGGGGCGGGGGCCGTCGTGACCCAGTACTTC.

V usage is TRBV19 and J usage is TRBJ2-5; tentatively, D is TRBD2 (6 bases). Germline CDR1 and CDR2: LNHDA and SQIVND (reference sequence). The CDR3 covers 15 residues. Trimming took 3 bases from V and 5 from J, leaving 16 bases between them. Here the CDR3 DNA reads TGTGCCAGTAGTATCGGTACGGGGAGGAGGGAGACCCAGTACTTC. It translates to CASSIGTGRRETQYF.

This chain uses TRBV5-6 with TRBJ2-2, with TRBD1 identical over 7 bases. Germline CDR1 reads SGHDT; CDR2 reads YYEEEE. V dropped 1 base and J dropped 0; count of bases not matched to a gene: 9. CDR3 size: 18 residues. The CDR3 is CASSLPRLTGTNTGELFF. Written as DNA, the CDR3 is TGTGCCAGCAGCTTGCCCAGATTGACAGGGACGAACACCGGGGAGCTGTTTTTT.

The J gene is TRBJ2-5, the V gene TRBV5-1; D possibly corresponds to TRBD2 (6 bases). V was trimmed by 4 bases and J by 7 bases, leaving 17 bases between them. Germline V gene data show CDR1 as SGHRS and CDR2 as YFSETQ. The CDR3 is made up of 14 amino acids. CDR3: CASSPSTSAGTQYF. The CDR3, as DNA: TGCGCCAGCAGCCCGTCGACTAGTGCGGGGACCCAGTACTTC.

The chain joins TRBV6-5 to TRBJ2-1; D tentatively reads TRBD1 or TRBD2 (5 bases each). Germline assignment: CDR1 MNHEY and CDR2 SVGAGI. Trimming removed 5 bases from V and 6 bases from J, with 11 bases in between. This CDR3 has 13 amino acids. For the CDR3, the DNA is TGTGCCAGCAGTCCCGGGACCGTCAATGAGCAGTTCTTC. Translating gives CASSPGTVNEQFF.

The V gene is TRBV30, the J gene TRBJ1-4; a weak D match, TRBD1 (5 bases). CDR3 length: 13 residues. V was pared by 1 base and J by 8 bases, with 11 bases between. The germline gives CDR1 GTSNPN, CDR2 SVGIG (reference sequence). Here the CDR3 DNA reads TGTGCCTGGAGTGGGGGCTCCAGGGAAAAACTGTTTTTT. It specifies CAWSGGSREKLFF.

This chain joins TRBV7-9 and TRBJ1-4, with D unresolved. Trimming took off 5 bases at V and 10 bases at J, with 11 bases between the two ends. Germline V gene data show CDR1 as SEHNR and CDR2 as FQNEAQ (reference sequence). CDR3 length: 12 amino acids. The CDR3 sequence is CASSQPMGKLFF. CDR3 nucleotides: TGTGCCAGCAGCCAACCCATGGGAAAACTGTTTTTT. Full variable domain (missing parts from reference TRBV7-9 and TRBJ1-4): DTGVSQNPRHKITKRGQNVTFRCDPISEHNRLYWYRQTLGQGPEFLTYFQNEAQLEKSRLLSDRFSAERPKGSFSTLEIQRTEQGDSAMYLCASSQPMGKLFFGSGTQLSVL.

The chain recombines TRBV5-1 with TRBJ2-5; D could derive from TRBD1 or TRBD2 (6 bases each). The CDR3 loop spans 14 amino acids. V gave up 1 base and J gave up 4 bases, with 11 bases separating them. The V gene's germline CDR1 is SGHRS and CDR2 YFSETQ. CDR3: CASSLTGGGETQYF. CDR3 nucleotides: TGCGCCAGCAGCTTGACCGGGGGCGGAGAGACCCAGTACTTC. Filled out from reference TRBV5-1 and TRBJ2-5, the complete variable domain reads KAGVTQTPRYLIKTRGQQVTLSCSPISGHRSVSWYQQTPGQGLQFLFEYFSETQRNKGNFPGRFSGRQFSNSRSEMNVSTLELGDSALYLCASSLTGGGETQYFGPGTRLLVL.

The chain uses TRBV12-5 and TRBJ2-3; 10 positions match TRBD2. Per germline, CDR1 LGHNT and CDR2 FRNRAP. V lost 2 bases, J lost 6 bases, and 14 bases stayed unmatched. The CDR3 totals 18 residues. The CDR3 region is CASGLLLSLAGEGDTQYF. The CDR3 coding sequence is TGTGCTAGTGGTTTGTTGCTCTCGCTAGCGGGAGAGGGTGATACGCAGTATTTT.